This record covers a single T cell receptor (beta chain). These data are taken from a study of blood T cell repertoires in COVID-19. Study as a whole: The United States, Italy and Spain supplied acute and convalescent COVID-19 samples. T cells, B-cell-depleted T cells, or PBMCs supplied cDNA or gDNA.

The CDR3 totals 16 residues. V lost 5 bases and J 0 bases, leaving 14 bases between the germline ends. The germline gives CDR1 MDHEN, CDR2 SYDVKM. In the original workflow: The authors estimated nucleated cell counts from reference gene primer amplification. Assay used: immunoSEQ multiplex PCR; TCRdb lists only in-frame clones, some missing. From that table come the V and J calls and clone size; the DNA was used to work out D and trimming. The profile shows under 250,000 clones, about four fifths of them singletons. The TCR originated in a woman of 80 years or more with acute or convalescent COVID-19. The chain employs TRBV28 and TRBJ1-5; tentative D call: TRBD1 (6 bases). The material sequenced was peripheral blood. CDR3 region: CASSRTGGPSNQPQHF. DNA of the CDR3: TGTGCCAGCAGTCGAACGGGGGGCCCTAGCAATCAGCCCCAGCATTTT.